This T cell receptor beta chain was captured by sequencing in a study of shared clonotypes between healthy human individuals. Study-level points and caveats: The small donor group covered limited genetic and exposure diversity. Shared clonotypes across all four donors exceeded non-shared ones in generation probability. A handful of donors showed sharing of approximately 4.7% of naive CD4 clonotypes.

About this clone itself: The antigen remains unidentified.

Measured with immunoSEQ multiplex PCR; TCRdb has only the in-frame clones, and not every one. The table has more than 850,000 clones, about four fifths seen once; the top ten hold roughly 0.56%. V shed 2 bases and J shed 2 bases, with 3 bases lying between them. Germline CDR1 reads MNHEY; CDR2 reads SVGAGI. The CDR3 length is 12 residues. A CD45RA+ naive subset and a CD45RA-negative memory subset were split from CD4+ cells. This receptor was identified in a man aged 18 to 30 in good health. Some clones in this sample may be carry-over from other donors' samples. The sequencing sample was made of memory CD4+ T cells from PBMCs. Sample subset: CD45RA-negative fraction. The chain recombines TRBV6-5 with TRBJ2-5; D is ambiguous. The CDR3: CASSYGQETQYF. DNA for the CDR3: TGTGCCAGCAGTTACGGGCAAGAGACCCAGTACTTC.